The 2 T cell receptor beta chains below come from one sample, sequenced in a study of blood T cell repertoires in COVID-19. Sequencing used immunoSEQ multiplex PCR; TCRdb keeps in-frame clones, though not all of them. The data contain some 200,000 clones, roughly 84% of them singletons. Sequencing was performed on peripheral blood. Receptors originate from a man aged 45-60 years with COVID-19, enrolled during active disease.

The V gene is TRBV6-5, the J gene TRBJ2-3; 13 positions match TRBD2. V was clipped by 6 bases and J by 9 bases; unmatched bases: 9. CDR1 is MNHEY, CDR2 SVGAGI, per germline. The CDR3 has 15 amino acids. This chain's CDR3 is CASRLRGLAGETQYF. The CDR3 region has the DNA TGTGCCAGCAGACTAAGAGGACTAGCGGGGGAAACGCAGTATTTT.

The V call is TRBV30, the J call TRBJ1-5; D possibly corresponds to TRBD1 (6 bases). The germline CDR1 and CDR2 sequences are GTSNPN and SVGIG (reference sequence). The CDR3 contains 13 residues. V was clipped by 2 bases and J by 6 bases, with 11 bases between them. The CDR3 coding sequence is TGTGCCTGGAGTACGGGGGGCGGTCAGCCCCAGCATTTT. It is translated as CAWSTGGGQPQHF.